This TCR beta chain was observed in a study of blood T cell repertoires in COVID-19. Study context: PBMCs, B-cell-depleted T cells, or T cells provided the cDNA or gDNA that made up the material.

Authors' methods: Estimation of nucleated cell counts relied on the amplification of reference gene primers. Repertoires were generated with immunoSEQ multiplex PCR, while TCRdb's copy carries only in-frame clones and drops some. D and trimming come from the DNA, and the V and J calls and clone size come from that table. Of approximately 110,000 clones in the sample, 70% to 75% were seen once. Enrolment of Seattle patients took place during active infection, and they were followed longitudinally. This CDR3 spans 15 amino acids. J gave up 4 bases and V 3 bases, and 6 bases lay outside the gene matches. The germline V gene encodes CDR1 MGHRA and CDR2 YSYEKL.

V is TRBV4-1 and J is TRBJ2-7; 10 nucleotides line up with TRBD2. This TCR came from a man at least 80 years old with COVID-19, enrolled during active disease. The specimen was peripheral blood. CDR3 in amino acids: CASSQNLAGEYEQYF. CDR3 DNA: TGCGCCAGCAGCCAGAATCTAGCGGGAGAGTACGAGCAGTACTTC.